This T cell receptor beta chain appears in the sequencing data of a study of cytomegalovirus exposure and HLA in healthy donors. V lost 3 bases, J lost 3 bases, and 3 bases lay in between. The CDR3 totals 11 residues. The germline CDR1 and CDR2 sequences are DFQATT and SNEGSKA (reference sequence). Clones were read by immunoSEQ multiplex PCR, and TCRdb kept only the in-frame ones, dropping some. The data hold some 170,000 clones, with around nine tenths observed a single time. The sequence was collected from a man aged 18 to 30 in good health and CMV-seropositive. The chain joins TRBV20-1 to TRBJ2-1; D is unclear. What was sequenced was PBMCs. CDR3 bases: TGCAGTGCTAGCTACTACAATGAGCAGTTCTTC. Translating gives CSASYYNEQFF.